These T cell receptor beta chains were read from a single sample in a study of T cell changes during pregnancy in multiple sclerosis. Only in-frame clones appear in the TCRdb table, and some are missing; sequencing was by immunoSEQ multiplex PCR. The data contain 45,000 to 50,000 clones, roughly nine tenths of them singletons. The sample was CD4+ T cells from peripheral blood mononuclear cells, taken in the second trimester of pregnancy. The receptors derive from a female donor in good health, enrolled as a control in a pregnancy study. The CDR3 runs from the conserved cysteine through the conserved F or W. Each record gives: clone size, CDR3 length, V gene, J gene, D gene, CDR3 protein, CDR3 DNA. A D gene is named only where the DNA matches it firmly. Size is stated for part of the rows, as once, few or many counts, or as a class when the clone is expanded.

size: .; length: 15; V: TRBV19; J: TRBJ1-2; D: TRBD1; CDR3: CASSPSRGKQYGYTF; DNA: TGTGCCAGTAGTCCGAGCAGGGGGAAGCAGTATGGCTACACCTTC
size: .; length: 16; V: TRBV5-1; J: TRBJ2-7; D: .; CDR3: CASSPGISSISYEQYF; DNA: TGCGCCAGCAGCCCAGGGATCTCCTCCATTTCTTACGAGCAGTACTTC
size: .; length: 14; V: TRBV6-1; J: TRBJ1-2; D: .; CDR3: CASSESGSWDGYTF; DNA: TGTGCCAGCAGTGAATCAGGCAGCTGGGATGGCTACACCTTC
size: .; length: 14; V: TRBV10-3; J: TRBJ1-5; D: .; CDR3: CAISDTVSNQPQHF; DNA: TGTGCCATCAGTGACACGGTTAGCAATCAGCCCCAGCATTTT
size: .; length: 13; V: TRBV9; J: TRBJ2-1; D: .; CDR3: CASSVLGGFEQFF; DNA: TGTGCCAGCAGCGTATTGGGGGGATTTGAGCAGTTCTTC
size: .; length: 15; V: TRBV2; J: TRBJ2-3; D: .; CDR3: CASTNSGRITDTQYF; DNA: TGTGCCAGCACCAATAGCGGACGTATCACAGATACGCAGTATTTT
size: .; length: 15; V: TRBV5-1; J: TRBJ1-6; D: TRBD1; CDR3: CASRSSGQGGSPLHF; DNA: TGCGCCAGCAGGTCCTCCGGACAGGGGGGTTCACCCCTCCACTTT
size: .; length: 14; V: TRBV6-1; J: TRBJ1-6; D: .; CDR3: CASTPSRNNSPLHF; DNA: TGTGCCAGCACCCCCTCCAGAAATAATTCACCCCTCCACTTT
size: .; length: 15; V: TRBV6-6; J: TRBJ1-2; D: .; CDR3: CASRTSTGSNYGYTF; DNA: TGTGCCAGCAGGACCTCGACGGGGAGTAACTATGGCTACACCTTC
size: .; length: 13; V: TRBV21-1; J: TRBJ2-3; D: .; CDR3: CASSKGRTDTQYF; DNA: TGTGCCAGCAGCAAGGGCCGAACAGATACGCAGTATTTT
size: .; length: 13; V: TRBV6-5; J: TRBJ2-5; D: TRBD1; CDR3: CATRQGVRETQYF; DNA: TGTGCCACCCGACAGGGGGTGAGGGAGACCCAGTACTTC
size: once; length: 14; V: TRBV5-5; J: TRBJ1-2; D: TRBD1; CDR3: CASSQPTGAGGYTF; DNA: TGTGCCAGCAGCCAACCGACAGGGGCGGGAGGCTACACCTTC
size: once; length: 14; V: TRBV29-1; J: TRBJ2-3; D: .; CDR3: CSVELQTGPFIGYF; DNA: TGCAGCGTTGAACTCCAGACAGGACCCTTTATTGGGTATTTT
size: .; length: 13; V: TRBV11-1; J: TRBJ1-2; D: TRBD1; CDR3: CASSQQGAYGYTF; DNA: TGTGCCAGCAGCCAACAGGGGGCTTATGGCTACACCTTC
size: .; length: 16; V: TRBV19; J: TRBJ1-3; D: .; CDR3: CASSLRQGSSGNTIYF; DNA: TGTGCCAGTAGTCTACGACAAGGTTCCTCTGGAAACACCATATATTTT
size: .; length: 16; V: TRBV5-6; J: TRBJ2-6; D: .; CDR3: CASSLALISGANVLTF; DNA: TGTGCCAGCAGCTTGGCCCTTATCTCTGGGGCCAACGTCCTGACTTTC
size: .; length: 15; V: TRBV4-3; J: TRBJ2-7; D: .; CDR3: CASSQDWTTRYEQYF; DNA: TGCGCCAGCAGCCAAGATTGGACTACACGCTACGAGCAGTACTTC
size: .; length: 13; V: TRBV19; J: TRBJ1-2; D: .; CDR3: CASSPTGIYGYTF; DNA: TGTGCCAGTAGCCCCACAGGGATCTATGGCTACACCTTC
size: .; length: 15; V: TRBV5-1; J: TRBJ2-6; D: .; CDR3: CASSRGKGGANVLTF; DNA: TGCGCCAGCAGCCGGGGGAAGGGAGGGGCCAACGTCCTGACTTTC
size: .; length: 14; V: TRBV11-3; J: TRBJ2-7; D: .; CDR3: CASSLSGGSYEQYF; DNA: TGTGCCAGCAGCTTATCCGGGGGCTCCTACGAGCAGTACTTC
size: .; length: 15; V: TRBV19; J: TRBJ1-1; D: TRBD1; CDR3: CATAAGGQGKTEAFF; DNA: TGTGCCACCGCCGCTGGAGGACAGGGTAAAACTGAAGCTTTCTTT
size: .; length: 13; V: TRBV10-3; J: TRBJ1-6; D: TRBD1; CDR3: CALRTGWEAPLHF; DNA: TGTGCCCTACGGACAGGGTGGGAAGCACCCCTCCACTTT
size: .; length: 15; V: TRBV6-1; J: TRBJ2-7; D: TRBD1; CDR3: CASSERGTGSYEQYF; DNA: TGTGCCAGCAGTGAACGGGGGACAGGGTCCTACGAGCAGTACTTC
size: .; length: 15; V: TRBV6-1; J: TRBJ1-4; D: TRBD1; CDR3: CASSHGTGDGEKLFF; DNA: TGTGCCAGCAGTCATGGGACAGGGGATGGTGAAAAACTGTTTTTT
size: once; length: 18; V: TRBV7-9; J: TRBJ2-3; D: TRBD2; CDR3: CASSLGLAGGPSTDTQYF; DNA: TGTGCCAGCAGTTTGGGACTAGCGGGGGGCCCGAGCACAGATACGCAGTATTTT
size: once; length: 12; V: TRBV2; J: TRBJ2-7; D: .; CDR3: CASRDDRYEQYF; DNA: TGTGCCAGCAGAGACGACAGGTACGAGCAGTACTTC
size: .; length: 15; V: TRBV6-1; J: TRBJ1-2; D: .; CDR3: CASSAYRDFMLGYTF; DNA: TGTGCCAGCAGTGCCTACAGGGATTTTATGTTGGGCTACACCTTC
size: .; length: 14; V: TRBV7-9; J: TRBJ1-3; D: .; CDR3: CASSSRQKGNTIYF; DNA: TGTGCCAGCAGCTCAAGACAGAAGGGAAACACCATATATTTT
size: .; length: 14; V: TRBV2; J: TRBJ1-1; D: TRBD1; CDR3: CASSSQGAGGEAFF; DNA: TGTGCCAGCAGTTCCCAGGGGGCCGGGGGCGAAGCTTTCTTT
size: .; length: 11; V: TRBV20-1; J: TRBJ2-5; D: .; CDR3: CSHRVQETQYF; DNA: TGCAGTCACAGGGTCCAAGAGACCCAGTACTTC
size: .; length: 15; V: TRBV5-1; J: TRBJ1-1; D: .; CDR3: CASSFGMRQNTEAFF; DNA: TGCGCCAGCAGCTTCGGTATGAGGCAGAACACTGAAGCTTTCTTT
size: .; length: 14; V: TRBV7-2; J: TRBJ1-2; D: TRBD1; CDR3: CASSVNRGKYGYTF; DNA: TGTGCCAGCAGCGTTAACAGGGGGAAGTATGGCTACACCTTC
size: .; length: 14; V: TRBV11-3; J: TRBJ1-4; D: .; CDR3: CASSFRQGNEKLFF; DNA: TGTGCCAGCAGCTTTCGGCAGGGCAACGAAAAACTGTTTTTT
size: few; length: 12; V: TRBV7-9; J: TRBJ1-6; D: .; CDR3: CASSLDNSPLHF; DNA: TGTGCCAGCAGCTTGGACAACTCACCCCTCCACTTT
size: .; length: 14; V: TRBV7-9; J: TRBJ1-1; D: .; CDR3: CASSLGGVNTEAFF; DNA: TGTGCCAGCAGCTTAGGGGGGGTGAACACTGAAGCTTTCTTT
size: .; length: 13; V: TRBV7-2; J: TRBJ1-1; D: .; CDR3: CASRSRGGTEAFF; DNA: TGTGCCAGCAGAAGTAGGGGGGGGACTGAAGCTTTCTTT
size: .; length: 15; V: TRBV5-1; J: TRBJ2-3; D: TRBD2; CDR3: CASSLTSGAADTQYF; DNA: TGCGCCAGCAGCTTGACTAGCGGGGCGGCAGATACGCAGTATTTT
size: once; length: 14; V: TRBV5-1; J: TRBJ1-2; D: TRBD1; CDR3: CASSLSGGEFGYTF; DNA: TGCGCCAGCAGCTTATCAGGGGGCGAGTTTGGCTACACCTTC
size: .; length: 12; V: TRBV30; J: TRBJ2-5; D: TRBD2; CDR3: CAWRLAGGQQYF; DNA: TGTGCCTGGAGACTAGCGGGGGGGCAGCAGTACTTC
size: .; length: 14; V: TRBV6-1; J: TRBJ1-6; D: .; CDR3: CASSGQEGNSPLHF; DNA: TGTGCCAGCAGTGGGCAGGAGGGAAATTCACCCCTCCACTTT
size: .; length: 16; V: TRBV7-2; J: TRBJ1-3; D: .; CDR3: CASSLADGFSGNTIYF; DNA: TGTGCCAGCAGCTTAGCAGACGGGTTCTCTGGAAACACCATATATTTT
size: .; length: 11; V: TRBV30; J: TRBJ2-7; D: .; CDR3: CAWSYAYEQYF; DNA: TGTGCCTGGAGTTATGCCTACGAGCAGTACTTC